These 5 T cell receptor beta chains originate from one sample sequenced in a study of T cell changes during pregnancy in multiple sclerosis. The assay was immunoSEQ multiplex PCR, and TCRdb's table has in-frame clones only and misses some. Of 60,000 to 70,000 clones listed, 91% were seen once; the top ten hold roughly 1.4%. The sample in question was peripheral blood, obtained after pregnancy. Every receptor here comes from a female donor in good health, enrolled as a control in a pregnancy study.

The chain is built from TRBV5-1 and TRBJ2-7; 8 nucleotides line up with TRBD1. This CDR3 contains 14 residues. In germline, CDR1 is SGHRS, CDR2 YFSETQ. V gave up 0 bases and J gave up 3 bases; unmatched junction bases: 2. This CDR3 reads CASSLGDRYYEQYF. The CDR3 nucleotides are TGCGCCAGCAGCTTGGGGGACAGGTACTACGAGCAGTACTTC.

The chain joins TRBV28 to TRBJ1-5; TRBD1 aligns across 7 bases. Germline V gene lookup returns CDR1 MDHEN and CDR2 SYDVKM. This CDR3 has 12 amino acids. V gave up 6 bases and J gave up 7 bases; unmatched junction bases: 3. The CDR3 protein is CASSLGQQPQHF. The DNA of the CDR3 is TGTGCCAGCAGCCTGGGACAGCAGCCCCAGCATTTT.

The V and J genes are TRBV7-2 and TRBJ1-2, with D uncertain. Looked up from germline, CDR1 is SGHTA and CDR2 is FQGNSA. The CDR3 sequence is 13 residues long. Trimming pared 5 bases from V and 7 bases from J, leaving 14 bases between. CDR3 DNA sequence: TGTGCCAGCAGCGTACGGACTTACAGTGGCTACACCTTC. Translation gives CASSVRTYSGYTF.

The CDR3 is CAIREKGQGVWYEQYF. In nucleotides, the CDR3 is TGTGCCATCAGAGAAAAGGGACAGGGGGTTTGGTACGAGCAGTACTTC. This chain uses TRBV10-3 with TRBJ2-7; 11 bases align to TRBD1. Unmatched junction bases numbered 11, after V lost 6 bases and J lost 4 bases. The CDR3 is 16 residues long. Germline V gene lookup returns CDR1 ENHRY and CDR2 SYGVKD.

The genes are TRBV7-3 and TRBJ2-6, with D hard to call. Trimming removed 4 bases at V and 3 bases at J, with 7 bases between. There are 14 residues in the CDR3. Germline CDR1 SGHTA, CDR2 FQGTGA. CDR3: CASSSRLGANVLTF. In DNA form, the CDR3 reads TGTGCCAGCAGCTCCCGACTTGGGGCCAACGTCCTGACTTTC. Full variable domain (remainder filled in from reference TRBV7-3 and TRBJ2-6): GAGVSQTPSNKVTEKGKYVELRCDPISGHTALYWYRQSLGQGPEFLIYFQGTGAADDSGLPNDRFFAVRPEGSVSTLKIQRTERGDSAVYLCASSSRLGANVLTFGAGSRLTVL.